These 3 T cell receptor beta chains originate from one sample sequenced in a study of shared clonotypes between healthy human individuals (dated by TCRdb to about 2020). The library was prepared using the immunoSEQ multiplex PCR assay. TCRdb carries this immuneACCESS record with in-frame sequences only. Its versions omit some clonotypes, under half of them owing to an unresolved V gene in the studies checked, with the rest unexplained. In this sample the table shows 1.5 million to 1.9 million clones, roughly 98% of which occur a single time. The ten largest clones represent around 0.47% of the sample. Sequencing was done on a sample of naive CD4+ T cells sorted from blood. The sample's cell subset or site label, in plain terms: CD45RA+ positively selected. The receptors originated from a man under 40 in good health.

This chain uses TRBV4-2 with TRBJ2-1; 12 bases align to TRBD1. The CDR3 is 15 residues long. V dropped 3 bases and J dropped 9; count of bases not matched to a gene: 6. Per the germline V gene, CDR1 is LGHNA and CDR2 is YNFKEQ. CDR3 nucleotides: TGTGCCAGCAGCCACGGGACAGGGGGCTTCAGTGAGCAGTTCTTC. It yields the protein CASSHGTGGFSEQFF.

This chain connects TRBV19 to TRBJ2-5; unclear D gene. The CDR3 spans 11 residues. Germline-derived CDR1 and CDR2 are LNHDA and SQIVND (reference sequence). The germline V and J ends were trimmed by 9 bases and 14 bases, with 19 bases remaining between them. CDR3 in amino acids: CASTFPRDQYF. In DNA form, the CDR3 reads TGTGCCAGCACCTTTCCAAGAGACCAATACTTC.

The chain uses TRBV10-3 and TRBJ1-1; no firm D call. Germline V lookup: CDR1 ENHRY, CDR2 SYGVKD. The CDR3 sequence is 11 residues long. Trimming removed 1 base at V and 4 bases at J, with 1 base between. The CDR3, as DNA: TGTGCCATCAGTGAGTTCACTGAAGCTTTCTTT. Translation gives CAISEFTEAFF.